This T cell receptor beta chain emerged from a study of cytomegalovirus exposure and HLA in healthy donors. Findings and caveats of the study: Per published reports, the classifier diagnosed cytomegalovirus status with high specificity and sensitivity. Confirmation was obtained in vitro that a few CMV-associated chains are specific for CMV antigens. Most sequenced TCRs were rare (though some public TCRs occurred in many donors). The study put 160 or so TCR beta chains on its list as cytomegalovirus-associated.

The assay was immunoSEQ multiplex PCR, and TCRdb's table has in-frame clones only and misses some. The sample lists about 72,000 clones; about 93% were seen once. As to this clone: Antigen unknown.

CDR1 is SGHVS and CDR2 is FQNEAQ in the germline V gene. CDR3 length: 19 amino acids. The ends were cut back, 1 base at V and 2 bases at J, with 24 bases in the middle. This sequence was found in a woman aged 18 to 35 in good health and CMV-seropositive. This sequence joins TRBV7-8 and TRBJ2-7; weak D call: TRBD2 (6 bases). Specimen: PBMCs. The CDR3 protein is CASSLGYGRGRGPPYEQYF. The CDR3 DNA follows: TGTGCCAGCAGCTTAGGTTATGGGCGTGGGCGGGGCCCGCCCTACGAGCAGTACTTC. The variable domain in full, completed from reference TRBV7-8 and TRBJ2-7, reads GAGVSQSPRYKVAKRGQDVALRCDPISGHVSLFWYQQALGQGPEFLTYFQNEAQLDKSGLPSDRFFAERPEGSVSTLKIQRTQQEDSAVYLCASSLGYGRGRGPPYEQYFGPGTRLTVT.